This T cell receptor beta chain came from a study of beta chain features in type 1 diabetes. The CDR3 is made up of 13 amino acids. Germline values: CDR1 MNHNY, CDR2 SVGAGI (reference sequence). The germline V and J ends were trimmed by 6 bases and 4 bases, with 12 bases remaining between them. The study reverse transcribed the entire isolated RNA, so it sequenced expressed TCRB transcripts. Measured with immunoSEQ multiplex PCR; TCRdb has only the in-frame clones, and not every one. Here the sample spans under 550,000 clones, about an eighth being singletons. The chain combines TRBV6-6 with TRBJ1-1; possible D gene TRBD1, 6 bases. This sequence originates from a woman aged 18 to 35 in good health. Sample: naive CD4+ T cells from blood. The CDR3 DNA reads TGTGCCAGCAGAAACAGGGAGACCACTGAAGCTTTCTTT. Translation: CASRNRETTEAFF.